The TCR beta chain under discussion was sequenced for a study of early T cells in non-severe SARS-CoV-2 infection. This clonotype appeared a few times. TCRdb reanalysed the 5' RACE reads using MiXCR and keeps one entry per CDR3 protein. The data show fewer than 60,000 distinct CDR3 sequences, approximately 11% seen once. V was clipped by 3 bases and J by 7 bases, with 16 bases between them. The CDR3 runs to 15 residues. Germline V gives CDR1 SGHVS, CDR2 FNYEAQ. This clonotype originated in an adult who was a healthcare worker with PCR-confirmed SARS-CoV-2 infection or an uninfected control (not recorded which). The rearrangement uses TRBV7-6 and TRBJ2-1; D is undetermined. Sequenced: whole blood. The CDR3 reads CASSFLHSLGNEQFF. The CDR3 coding sequence is TGTGCCAGCAGCTTTCTCCATTCCTTAGGGAATGAGCAGTTCTTC.